These 21 T cell receptor beta chains share one sample of origin, sequenced in a study of blood T cell repertoires in COVID-19 (dated by TCRdb to 2020 to 2021). The library was built by means of the immunoSEQ multiplex PCR assay. Imported from immuneACCESS, the table was reduced by TCRdb to in-frame sequences with V and J called. These copies leave out some clones; in studies compared against another copy, an unresolved V gene accounts for under half, and the cause of the remainder is not known. The sample table shows 150,000 to 200,000 clones, and around 81% are seen once. The ten largest clones add up to 10% to 15% of the sample. Sequencing was done on a sample of peripheral blood. The receptors here all came from a man between 65 and 85 years old who had recovered from COVID-19.

V and J are TRBV6-1 and TRBJ2-3, with 13 bases fitting TRBD2. V lost 4 bases to trimming and J lost 1 base; unmatched junction nucleotides: 2. The CDR3 extends over 16 amino acids. Germline V gene sequence: CDR1 MNHNS, CDR2 SASEGT. The CDR3 DNA is TGTGCCAGCAGTGCAGGACTAGCGGGAGGCACAGATACGCAGTATTTT. This encodes CASSAGLAGGTDTQYF.

The J gene is TRBJ1-3, the V gene TRBV5-4, with 10 bases matching TRBD1. The CDR3 totals 16 residues. CDR1 and CDR2 (germline): SGHNT, YYREEE (reference sequence). V dropped 9 bases and J dropped 0; count of bases not matched to a gene: 9. Here the CDR3 reads CATSRQGANSGNTIYF. As DNA, the CDR3 is TGTGCCACCAGTAGACAGGGGGCTAACTCTGGAAACACCATATATTTT. Combining the CDR3 with reference TRBV5-4 and TRBJ1-3 gives the whole variable domain ETGVTQSPTHLIKTRGQQVTLRCSSQSGHNTVSWYQQALGQGPQFIFQYYREEENGRGNFPPRFSGLQFPNYSSELNVNALELDDSALYLCATSRQGANSGNTIYFGEGSWLTVV.

The chain employs TRBV6-5 and TRBJ2-5, with TRBD1 matching 7 bases. V trimming: 6 bases; J trimming: 4 bases; junction bases outside the gene matches: 11. CDR3 length: 15 amino acids. Germline loops: CDR1 MNHEY, CDR2 SVGAGI. This CDR3 is CASSATGTAVETQYF. The CDR3 nucleotides read TGTGCCAGCAGCGCGACCGGGACAGCCGTAGAGACCCAGTACTTC.

The chain combines TRBV29-1 with TRBJ2-4, with a possible D match to TRBD1 (5 bases). Germline values: CDR1 SQVTM, CDR2 ANQGSEA. There are 13 residues in the CDR3. V dropped 6 bases and J dropped 8 bases, with 17 bases sitting between them. The CDR3 bases are TGCAGCGTGGACCTAAGGGGTGGGGACATTCAGTACTTC. Its protein product is CSVDLRGGDIQYF.

The chain joins TRBV15 to TRBJ1-1; D gene uncertain. Germline V gene data show CDR1 as LNHNV and CDR2 as YYDKDF (reference sequence). There are 13 residues in the CDR3. V lost 4 bases and J lost 0, with 6 bases in between. The CDR3 DNA reads as TGTGCCACCAGCAATTACATGAACACTGAAGCTTTCTTT. Its protein product is CATSNYMNTEAFF.

DNA for the CDR3: TGTGCCAGCAGCTTAGCAGTCGGCGGGAGGGCCAGCACAGATACGCAGTATTTT. The encoded protein is CASSLAVGGRASTDTQYF. This chain links TRBV11-2 with TRBJ2-3; the match to TRBD2 covers 9 bases. V shed 1 base and J 0 bases; nucleotides not matched to a gene: 8. The germline V gene has CDR1 SGHAT and CDR2 FQNNGV. There are 18 residues in the CDR3.

This clone was detected only once. This sample includes further DNA sequences coding for the same CDR3. The chain uses TRBV3-1 (or the pseudogene TRBV3-2) and TRBJ2-7; TRBD2 matches 12 bases. The J segment lost 3 bases and the V segment lost 3 bases, leaving 3 bases of the junction unmatched. In germline, CDR1 is LGHDT, CDR2 YNNKEL (reference sequence). There are 15 residues in the CDR3. Here the CDR3 DNA reads TGTGCCAGCAGCCAGGGACTAGCGGGCCACTACGAGCAGTACTTC. Amino acid sequence: CASSQGLAGHYEQYF.

In DNA, the CDR3 is TGTGCCAGCAGCATCGGGACTAGCGGCACCGGGGAGCTGTTTTTT. It translates to CASSIGTSGTGELFF. V is TRBV7-6 and J is TRBJ2-2; 11 bases are a match to TRBD2. The CDR3 covers 15 residues. The V gene's germline CDR1 is SGHVS and CDR2 FNYEAQ. The V segment lost 5 bases and the J segment 4 bases; nucleotides outside the gene matches: 3.

The chain has TRBV3-1 (or the pseudogene TRBV3-2) and TRBJ2-5, with 8 bases fitting TRBD1. In germline, CDR1 is LGHDT, CDR2 YNNKEL (reference sequence). The CDR3 has 14 amino acids. Unmatched junction bases numbered 5, after V lost 2 bases and J lost 6 bases. CDR3 DNA sequence: TGTGCCAGCAGCCAAAGGACAGGGACGAAGACCCAGTACTTC. Amino acid sequence: CASSQRTGTKTQYF.

The chain carries TRBV19 and TRBJ2-6; possibly TRBD1 for D (5 bases). Germline V gives CDR1 LNHDA, CDR2 SQIVND (reference sequence). V was pared by 6 bases and J by 0 bases, with 9 bases between. The CDR3 has 15 residues. CDR3 nucleotides: TGTGCCAGTAGCCAAGACAGCTCTGGGGCCAACGTCCTGACTTTC. It codes for CASSQDSSGANVLTF.

The genes are TRBV11-2 and TRBJ1-1; D remains ambiguous. The CDR3 length is 14 residues. Germline CDR1 SGHAT, CDR2 FQNNGV. Trimming removed 5 bases at V and 0 bases at J, with 10 bases between. The CDR3 loop is CASSTGLVNTEAFF. CDR3 nucleotide sequence: TGTGCCAGCAGCACTGGACTGGTGAACACTGAAGCTTTCTTT. Drawing the rest from reference TRBV11-2 and TRBJ1-1, the complete variable domain is EAGVAQSPRYKIIEKRQSVAFWCNPISGHATLYWYQQILGQGPKLLIQFQNNGVVDDSQLPKDRFSAERLKGVDSTLKIQPAKLEDSAVYLCASSTGLVNTEAFFGQGTRLTVV.

In this sample, this clone turned up once. The rearrangement joins TRBV6-5 to TRBJ2-1, with 9 bases that match TRBD2. The CDR3 contains 15 residues. The J segment lost 8 bases and the V segment lost 6 bases, leaving 11 bases of the junction unmatched. Germline lookup yields CDR1 MNHEY and CDR2 SVGAGI. DNA of the CDR3: TGTGCCAGCAGGGCCGCCGGACTAGCGATCGATGAGCAGTTCTTC. It encodes CASRAAGLAIDEQFF.

This clone was seen more than once but under ten times. The chain combines TRBV6-2 or TRBV6-3 with TRBJ2-7; tentative D call: TRBD2 (6 bases). The CDR3 is made up of 14 amino acids. Germline loops: CDR1 MNHEY, CDR2 SVGEGT. V dropped 6 bases and J dropped 0 bases, with 12 bases sitting between them. The CDR3 loop reads CASSSWRGSYEQYF. The CDR3 bases are TGTGCCAGCAGCTCCTGGCGGGGCTCCTACGAGCAGTACTTC.

The chain has TRBV7-2 and TRBJ1-3; the D is unclear. Trimming cost V 5 bases and J 0 bases, with 8 bases left between them. Germline loops: CDR1 SGHTA, CDR2 FQGNSA. The CDR3 is 14 amino acids. The CDR3 is CASSTGSSGNTIYF. The CDR3 DNA reads as TGTGCCAGCAGCACGGGAAGCTCTGGAAACACCATATATTTT.

The chain is built from TRBV24-1 and TRBJ2-5; TRBD1 matches at 9 bases. This CDR3 contains 14 residues. The J segment lost 2 bases and the V segment lost 10 bases, leaving 7 bases of the junction unmatched. Germline V gene sequence: CDR1 KGHDR, CDR2 SFDVKD. The CDR3 is CATGTGKGQETQYF. As DNA, the CDR3 is TGTGCCACGGGGACAGGGAAGGGACAAGAGACCCAGTACTTC.

The genes are TRBV10-3 and TRBJ2-1; TRBD2 is a possible D gene (5 bases). The CDR3 consists of 13 residues. V shed 4 bases and J shed 8 bases, with 12 bases lying between them. CDR1 ENHRY and CDR2 SYGVKD come from the germline V gene. In DNA, the CDR3 is TGTGCCATCAGTGGGACTCCAGGCGATGAGCAGTTCTTC. The encoded protein is CAISGTPGDEQFF.

This clone was observed a single time. The V call is TRBV18, the J call TRBJ2-7; 11 nucleotides align to TRBD2. V shed 3 bases, J shed 3 bases, and the junction held 13 bases outside the gene matches. This CDR3 contains 18 residues. Germline values: CDR1 KGHSH, CDR2 LQKENI. CDR3 coding DNA: TGTGCCAGCTCACCCAATCCCGGGACTAGCGGTCCTAGCTACGAGCAGTACTTC. As protein: CASSPNPGTSGPSYEQYF.

The chain carries TRBV7-9 and TRBJ1-5, with 8 bases identical to TRBD1. Germline loops: CDR1 SEHNR, CDR2 FQNEAQ (reference sequence). The CDR3 spans 13 residues. The junction had 4 bases not matched to a gene; V was cut back by 7 bases and J by 5 bases. CDR3 coding DNA: TGTGCCAGCATGGCAGGGGGCGATCAGCCCCAGCATTTT. Its protein is CASMAGGDQPQHF.

The rearrangement joins TRBV29-1 to TRBJ2-4; the match to TRBD2 covers 8 bases. This CDR3 is built from 13 residues. Trimming cost V 0 bases and J 9 bases; bases outside gene matches: 4. Germline CDR1 reads SQVTM; CDR2 reads ANQGSEA. The CDR3 here is CSVEDRLAGIQYF. Written as DNA, the CDR3 is TGCAGCGTTGAAGACAGGCTAGCGGGCATTCAGTACTTC.

This clone was counted many times. The chain has TRBV5-6 and TRBJ2-7, with 7 nucleotides matching TRBD1. The CDR3 has 12 residues. After removal of 4 bases from V and 5 bases from J, the junction contained 3 bases not matched to a gene. Germline CDR1 is SGHDT and CDR2 is YYEEEE. CDR3 in amino acids: CASSVDRDEQYF. The CDR3 bases are TGTGCCAGCAGCGTCGACAGGGACGAGCAGTACTTC.

This chain uses TRBV6-5 with TRBJ1-5; D remains ambiguous. This CDR3 contains 13 residues. The germline V and J ends were trimmed by 8 bases and 3 bases, with 11 bases remaining between them. Germline V gives CDR1 MNHEY, CDR2 SVGAGI. CDR3 protein: CASGRGFNQPQHF. DNA of the CDR3: TGTGCCAGCGGGAGAGGTTTCAATCAGCCCCAGCATTTT.